This paragraph covers one T cell receptor (beta chain) sequence. Among the donors, all were healthy bone marrow donors. PCR primers comprised 60 Vbeta and 13 Jbeta primers. Repertoires were generated with immunoSEQ multiplex PCR, while TCRdb's copy carries only in-frame clones and drops some. The top ten clones hold more than 1.3% of a sample with approximately 200,000 clones, roughly 84% of them seen once. This sample was taken from a study of cytomegalovirus exposure and HLA in healthy donors. Trimming stripped 2 bases from V and 4 bases from J, with 11 bases between. The CDR3 sequence is 13 residues long. The germline V gene has CDR1 SQVTM and CDR2 ANQGSEA.

The V gene is TRBV29-1, the J gene TRBJ1-2; D gene unclear. The source of this sequence is a girl aged 5-17 years in good health and CMV-seronegative. Source material: PBMCs. The CDR3 is CSVERRQTYGYTF. CDR3 bases: TGCAGCGTTGAAAGGAGGCAGACCTATGGCTACACCTTC.